This T cell receptor (delta chain) was recovered during a study of gamma-delta chains in newborns, infants, children. Study information: Microbial exposure reportedly drives polyclonal innate γδ T cell expansion after birth.

This CDR3 has 15 amino acids. The germline gives CDR1 TSWWSYY, CDR2 QGS. This clone was detected a few times. The junction differs from germline at one of its ends, possibly a read error. TCRdb re-called the reads using CATT. The profile shows some 5,000 delta-chain clones, 0.42% of them singletons. The V and J genes are TRDV1 and TRDJ3; D is perhaps TRDD3 (6 bases). The sequence derives from a child who was a newborn, infant or young child, either healthy, febrile or measles-vaccinated (not recorded which). Input material: blood. The CDR3 DNA reads TGTGCTCCTGGGGAAGGGGGTTGGGACACCCGACAGATGTTTTTC. Protein product: CAPGEGGWDTRQMFF.